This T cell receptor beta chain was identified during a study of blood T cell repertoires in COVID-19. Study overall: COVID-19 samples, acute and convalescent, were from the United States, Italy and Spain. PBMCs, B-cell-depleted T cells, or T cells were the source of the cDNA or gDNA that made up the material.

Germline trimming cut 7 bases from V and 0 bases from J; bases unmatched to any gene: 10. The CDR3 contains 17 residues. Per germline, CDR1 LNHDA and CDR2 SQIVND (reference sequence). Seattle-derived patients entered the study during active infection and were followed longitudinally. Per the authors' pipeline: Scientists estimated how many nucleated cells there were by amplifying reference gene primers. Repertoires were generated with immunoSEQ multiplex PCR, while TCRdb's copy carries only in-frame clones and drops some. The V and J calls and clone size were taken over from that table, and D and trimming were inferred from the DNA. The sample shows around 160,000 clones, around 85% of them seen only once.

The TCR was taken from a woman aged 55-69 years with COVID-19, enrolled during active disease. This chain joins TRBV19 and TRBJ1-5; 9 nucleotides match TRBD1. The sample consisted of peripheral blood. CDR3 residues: CASTLTGGGGSNQPQHF. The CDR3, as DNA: TGTGCCAGTACCTTGACAGGGGGAGGAGGTAGCAATCAGCCCCAGCATTTT.